This T cell receptor (beta chain) is drawn from a study of blood T cell repertoires in COVID-19 (dated by TCRdb to the early 2020s). For the wider study: Collaborator samples came from the United States, Italy and Spain and covered acute and convalescent phases of COVID-19. The sample metadata nearly always contained a de-identified subject ID, COVID-19 status, age in years and sex. The repertoires were released in a freely available public database intended as a resource for research on the immune response to SARS-CoV-2. Deeply sampled blood TCRbeta repertoires from subjects exposed to, actively infected with, or recovered from COVID-19 were included in the dataset. HLA class I and class II types, where available, came from metadata supplied by the sample provider rather than from assay-based typing. The material from the prospective study consisted of cDNA or gDNA derived from T cells, B-cell-depleted T cells, or PBMCs. Samples came from the ongoing ImmuneRACE study (first 160 participants) plus 1,254 subjects from 6 global collaborators. The research as a whole found: Clinical and demographic metadata were provided uncurated, with the amount varying by source and participant.

TCRbeta CDR3 regions were amplified from genomic DNA by means of the immunoSEQ Assay, a bias-controlled multiplex PCR. The authors' pipeline ran thus. Within the assay, amplification of reference gene primers was used to estimate how many nucleated cells each sample contained. Sequence reads were collapsed and filtered to measure the absolute abundance of every unique TCRbeta CDR3 rearrangement. Productive Simpson clonality was computed per sample as the square root of Simpson's diversity index over productive rearrangements. Sourced from immuneACCESS, this table was stored by TCRdb with only in-frame sequences that have V and J called. A share of the clones is absent; for the studies checked, an unresolved V gene accounts for under half, and the remainder has no known explanation. For V, J and clone size, that table is used; D and trimming come from the DNA. Across this sample there are 200,000 or so clones, with about 82% seen only once. Under 5.5% of the sample rests with the top ten.

As to this clone: The antigen it recognizes is unknown. No qualities accompany the bases; no much larger clone lies one base away.

The collaborating institutions used their own protocols to collect whole blood in K2EDTA tubes. For TCRbeta analysis, collaborators shipped samples as frozen whole blood, isolated PBMCs, or DNA extracted from either of those sample types. The specimen sequenced was peripheral blood. The source is a woman aged 30 to 39 with acute or convalescent COVID-19.

The DNA sequence follows: TGTGCCAGCAGAGCAGGGTTGGCGACTGAAGCTTTCTTT. This translates into CASRAGLATEAFF. The chain is assembled from TRBV11-2 and TRBJ1-1, with TRBD1 perhaps the D gene, on 5 matching bases. V is clipped by 6 bases and J by 5 bases, and the sequence between their germline boundaries is 13 bases long. CDR1 is given as SGHAT and CDR2 as FQNNGV, both from the germline V gene. Including the terminal cysteine and phenylalanine, the CDR3 comprises 13 residues. Only the CDR3 portion is preserved as DNA: 39 bases, with reading frame beginning at the first base. Outside the CDR3, residues come from the reference TRBV11-2 and TRBJ1-1 proteins, so the full variable domain is: EAGVAQSPRYKIIEKRQSVAFWCNPISGHATLYWYQQILGQGPKLLIQFQNNGVVDDSQLPKDRFSAERLKGVDSTLKIQPAKLEDSAVYLCASRAGLATEAFFGQGTRLTVV.